This entry lists 25 T cell receptor beta chains sequenced from one sample in a study of T cells in Graves' hyperthyroidism and ophthalmopathy (dated by TCRdb to the late 2010s). The protocol used for the library was multiplex PCR. Sequencing was carried out with an Illumina HiSeq 2000. TCR beta CDR3 regions were amplified from RNA transcripts. A first-round RT-PCR of the TCR CDR3 used the HTBI primer set with the Qiagen OneStep RT-PCR kit. TCRdb applied fastp at Q25 and MiXCR to the public reads, then kept only in-frame beta chains. Rows with one shared CDR3 protein collapse into an entry with the most common genes and DNA. The sample profile shows about 320,000 distinct CDR3 sequences; roughly 15% of them were found once. The ten largest make up approximately 31% of the sample. The specimen was blood. The origin of the receptors is a young man with Graves' hyperthyroidism.

The V call is TRBV15, the J call TRBJ2-1; D tentatively fits TRBD1 or TRBD2 (5 bases each). From germline, CDR1 is LNHNV and CDR2 YYDKDF (reference sequence). With 3 bases removed from V and 1 base from J, the gap between germline ends came to 13 bases. This CDR3 has 16 amino acids. CDR3 DNA sequence: TGTGCCACCAGCAGCGGGGCGAGGGGATCCTACAATGAGCAGTTCTTC. This codes for CATSSGARGSYNEQFF. The full variable domain, its missing parts supplied by reference TRBV15 and TRBJ2-1, is DAMVIQNPRYQVTQFGKPVTLSCSQTLNHNVMYWYQQKSSQAPKLLFHYYDKDFNNEADTPDNFQSRRPNTSFCFLDIRSPGLGDTAMYLCATSSGARGSYNEQFFGPGTRLTVL.

V gene TRBV10-3 combines with J gene TRBJ2-7; D is uncertain. V was trimmed by 0 bases and J by 6 bases, leaving 12 bases between them. CDR1 and CDR2 from the germline V gene are ENHRY and SYGVKD. This CDR3 region has 14 residues. The CDR3 loop is CAISESAVWSEQYF. DNA for the CDR3: TGTGCCATCAGTGAGTCGGCAGTCTGGAGCGAGCAGTACTTC.

Many counts were recorded for this clonotype. The chain links TRBV5-1 to TRBJ1-2; TRBD1 agrees at 7 bases. The V gene end was trimmed by 2 bases and the J gene end by 8 bases; junction bases not matched to a gene: 3. Germline V gives CDR1 SGHRS, CDR2 YFSETQ. CDR3 length: 12 amino acids. The CDR3 DNA reads TGCGCCAGCAGCTTCGACAGGGTGGGCTACACCTTC. This translates into CASSFDRVGYTF.

This clonotype has just a few counts. The genes are TRBV28 and TRBJ2-1; D is ambiguous. Trimming cost V 3 bases and J 6 bases, with 12 bases left between them. The germline CDR1 and CDR2 sequences are MDHEN and SYDVKM. The CDR3 has 14 amino acids. The CDR3 spells CASSFHEIRNEQFF. CDR3 nucleotides: TGTGCCAGCAGTTTCCACGAGATCCGCAATGAGCAGTTCTTC.

This clonotype appeared many times. This rearrangement joins TRBV20-1 to TRBJ2-1; 7 bases line up with TRBD2. The CDR3 spans 15 residues. Germline V gives CDR1 DFQATT, CDR2 SNEGSKA (reference sequence). V gave up 6 bases and J gave up 10 bases; unmatched junction bases: 18. The CDR3 bases are TGCAGTGCCCAACGGGGAGGGAGAGGTGGGAAAGAGCAGTTCTTC. Its translation: CSAQRGGRGGKEQFF.

There are many counts of this clonotype. The rearrangement uses TRBV12-3 or TRBV12-4 and TRBJ2-3; unclear D gene. CDR3 length: 14 amino acids. Trimming stripped 0 bases from V and 0 bases from J, with 4 bases between. The CDR3 loop is CASSLALSTDTQYF. Here the CDR3 DNA reads TGTGCCAGCAGTTTAGCGCTCAGCACAGATACGCAGTATTTT.

This clonotype was counted ten times or more. The gene calls are TRBV5-5 and TRBJ2-7; TRBD2 matches 11 bases. V lost 4 bases and J lost 4; bases outside the gene matches: 7. The V gene's germline CDR1 is SGHKS and CDR2 YYEKEE (reference sequence). The CDR3 runs to 15 residues. The CDR3 DNA is TGTGCCAGCAGCGTAGCGGGAGGGCGGTTTTACGAGCAGTACTTC. This translates into CASSVAGGRFYEQYF.

The chain couples TRBV19 to TRBJ2-5, with 7 bases that match TRBD1. J gave up 4 bases and V 6 bases, and 11 bases lay outside the gene matches. In germline, CDR1 is LNHDA, CDR2 SQIVND (reference sequence). This CDR3 contains 15 residues. CDR3 sequence (DNA): TGTGCCAGTAGGCTTTATGACAGGGAAGGAGAGACCCAGTACTTC. Amino acids: CASRLYDREGETQYF. Looking up the rest from reference TRBV19 and TRBJ2-5 gives the full variable domain: DGGITQSPKYLFRKEGQNVTLSCEQNLNHDAMYWYRQDPGQGLRLIYYSQIVNDFQKGDIAEGYSVSREKKESFPLTVTSAQKNPTAFYLCASRLYDREGETQYFGPGTRLLVL.

The table lists this clonotype with many counts. V and J are TRBV20-1 and TRBJ2-3; 10 bases are shared with TRBD2. This CDR3 comprises 19 residues. The germline gives CDR1 DFQATT, CDR2 SNEGSKA (reference sequence). Losses at the gene ends were 1 base for V and 0 bases for J; bases not matched to a gene: 13. The CDR3 reads CSARVSASGRWGSTDTQYF. CDR3 sequence (DNA): TGCAGTGCTAGAGTATCGGCTAGCGGGAGATGGGGCAGCACAGATACGCAGTATTTT.

At least ten counts were recorded for this clonotype. V and J are TRBV2 and TRBJ2-3; D assignment may be TRBD1 or TRBD2 (5 bases each). Trimming left V 6 bases short and J 0 bases short, with 13 bases between. Looked up from germline, CDR1 is SNHLY and CDR2 is FYNNEI. The CDR3 is 15 amino acids. The CDR3 loop is CASRGRTSSTDTQYF. DNA of the CDR3: TGTGCCAGCAGGGGACGTACGTCTAGCACAGATACGCAGTATTTT. The full variable domain, completed using reference TRBV2 and TRBJ2-3, is EPEVTQTPSHQVTQMGQEVILRCVPISNHLYFYWYRQILGQKVEFLVSFYNNEISEKSEIFDDQFSVERPDGSNFTLKIRSTKLEDSAMYFCASRGRTSSTDTQYFGPGTRLTVL.

The chain joins TRBV7-9 to TRBJ2-7, with D perhaps TRBD2 (5 bases). The germline CDR1 and CDR2 sequences are SEHNR and FQNEAQ (reference sequence). V was cut by 5 bases and J by 5 bases, with 19 bases left in between. CDR3 length: 15 residues. CDR3 loop: CASSPPRVSGNEQYF. The DNA for the CDR3 is TGTGCCAGCAGCCCCCCCCGGGTTTCGGGAAACGAGCAGTACTTC. Looking up the rest from reference TRBV7-9 and TRBJ2-7 gives the full variable domain: DTGVSQNPRHKITKRGQNVTFRCDPISEHNRLYWYRQTLGQGPEFLTYFQNEAQLEKSRLLSDRFSAERPKGSFSTLEIQRTEQGDSAMYLCASSPPRVSGNEQYFGPGTRLTVT.

This clonotype has at least ten counts. The chain uses TRBV10-3 and TRBJ2-1, with 7 positions matching TRBD2. The CDR3 runs 15 residues. Germline trimming cut 2 bases from V and 7 bases from J; bases unmatched to any gene: 8. Germline assignment: CDR1 ENHRY and CDR2 SYGVKD. In nucleotides, the CDR3 is TGTGCCATCAGTGAGGGTGGCGGGAGCCGGAATGAGCAGTTCTTC. Translated: CAISEGGGSRNEQFF.

This clonotype was detected only a few times. The chain recombines TRBV9 with TRBJ2-5, with 7 bases matching TRBD2. With V trimmed by 3 bases and J by 4 bases, 9 bases remained unmatched. This CDR3 has 15 residues. Germline V gene lookup returns CDR1 SGDLS and CDR2 YYNGEE. The CDR3 DNA is TGTGCCAGCAGCGGGGACGGGACTACCCTAGAGACCCAGTACTTC. This translates into CASSGDGTTLETQYF.

In this sample, this clonotype turned up many times. J is TRBJ1-1 and V is TRBV12-3 or TRBV12-4; D call uncertain. Trimming took off 7 bases at V and 1 base at J, with 19 bases between the two ends. The CDR3 runs 16 residues. The CDR3 protein is CASTQTQRTENTEAFF. In DNA form, the CDR3 reads TGTGCCAGCACCCAAACCCAAAGAACGGAGAACACTGAAGCTTTCTTT.

The genes are TRBV24-1 and TRBJ2-3; possibly TRBD1 for D (6 bases). The CDR3 has 13 amino acids. V lost 2 bases, J lost 5 bases, and 7 bases lay in between. CDR1 is KGHDR and CDR2 is SFDVKD in the germline V gene. CDR3 sequence: CATSDSQGDTQYF. The CDR3, as DNA: TGTGCCACCAGTGATTCACAGGGAGATACGCAGTATTTT.

This clonotype occurred a few times. V and J are TRBV5-1 and TRBJ2-6, with D tentatively TRBD1 (5 bases). The CDR3 runs to 15 residues. The V end lost 3 bases, the J end lost 0 bases, and 7 bases lay between the germline ends. Germline CDR1 reads SGHRS; CDR2 reads YFSETQ. The CDR3 region is CASSYQGSGANVLTF. Written as DNA, the CDR3 is TGCGCCAGCAGCTACCAGGGCTCTGGGGCCAACGTCCTGACTTTC.

This clonotype was seen a handful of times. The chain couples TRBV29-1 to TRBJ1-2; D ambiguous. This CDR3 has 12 amino acids. The V end lost 6 bases, the J end lost 5 bases, and 13 bases lay between the germline ends. Per the germline V gene, CDR1 is SQVTM and CDR2 is ANQGSEA. The CDR3 region is CSVADGTYGYTF. In DNA form, the CDR3 reads TGCAGCGTCGCGGACGGCACATATGGCTACACCTTC.

The CDR3 DNA follows: TGCAGCGCCTTCGGCCCACTCAGCACAGATACGCAGTATTTT. It codes for CSAFGPLSTDTQYF. The V call is TRBV29-1, the J call TRBJ2-3; D call uncertain. Per germline, CDR1 SQVTM and CDR2 ANQGSEA. Trimming stripped 7 bases from V and 0 bases from J, with 14 bases between. CDR3 length: 14 amino acids.

This clonotype was recorded at least ten times. The chain joins TRBV29-1 to TRBJ2-5, with a weak D call TRBD2 (6 bases). Germline values: CDR1 SQVTM, CDR2 ANQGSEA. The CDR3 length is 13 residues. Between the trimmed V and J ends, which lost 4 bases and 3 bases, there was a span of 12 bases. The CDR3 sequence is CSVAAGTKETQYF. The CDR3 nucleotides are TGCAGCGTTGCGGCGGGGACCAAAGAGACCCAGTACTTC.

The chain employs TRBV12-3 or TRBV12-4 and TRBJ2-2; the match to TRBD2 covers 14 bases. The CDR3 sequence is 15 residues long. The ends lost 7 bases at V and 7 bases at J; junction bases unmatched: 5. The CDR3 here is CASTPGTSGSGELFF. The CDR3, as DNA: TGTGCCAGCACCCCAGGGACTAGCGGGAGCGGGGAGCTGTTTTTT.

A few counts support this clonotype. The V call is TRBV15, the J call TRBJ2-7, with D perhaps TRBD1 or TRBD2 (5 bases each). Germline assignment: CDR1 LNHNV and CDR2 YYDKDF (reference sequence). V was shortened by 0 bases and J by 2 bases, with 11 bases between the two germline ends. The CDR3 runs 15 residues. The CDR3: CATSRDLTGPYEQYF. Written as DNA, the CDR3 is TGTGCCACCAGCAGAGATCTCACGGGGCCCTACGAGCAGTACTTC. The variable domain in full, with the rest retrieved from reference TRBV15 and TRBJ2-7, is DAMVIQNPRYQVTQFGKPVTLSCSQTLNHNVMYWYQQKSSQAPKLLFHYYDKDFNNEADTPDNFQSRRPNTSFCFLDIRSPGLGDTAMYLCATSRDLTGPYEQYFGPGTRLTVT.

This clonotype was observed at least ten times. J is TRBJ1-1 and V is TRBV29-1, with a tentative D call TRBD1 (5 bases). There are 13 residues in the CDR3. Trimming stripped 5 bases from V and 8 bases from J, with 18 bases between. Germline assignment: CDR1 SQVTM and CDR2 ANQGSEA. The CDR3 here is CSVLPRGMGEAFF. In DNA form, the CDR3 reads TGCAGCGTTCTTCCGAGGGGAATGGGGGAAGCTTTCTTT.

CDR3 protein: CASSFLLGQGHTIYF. Written as DNA, the CDR3 is TGTGCCAGCAGCTTTTTGTTGGGACAGGGACACACCATATATTTT. J is TRBJ1-3 and V is TRBV7-3, with 9 bases aligning to TRBD1. Germline CDR1 and CDR2: SGHTA and FQGTGA. The CDR3 runs to 15 residues. V shed 3 bases, J shed 8 bases, and the junction held 8 bases outside the gene matches.

The chain's CDR3 is CASSRRRETTGHNEQFF. CDR3 sequence (DNA): TGTGCCAGCAGTCGACGCAGAGAAACAACAGGGCACAATGAGCAGTTCTTC. The chain joins TRBV6-1 to TRBJ2-1, with a tentative D call TRBD1 (6 bases). This CDR3 has 17 amino acids. Trimming left V 5 bases short and J 5 bases short, with 22 bases between. Germline V gene data show CDR1 as MNHNS and CDR2 as SASEGT.

The rearrangement uses TRBV20-1 and TRBJ2-1; 11 nucleotides align to TRBD2. Looked up from germline, CDR1 is DFQATT and CDR2 is SNEGSKA (reference sequence). The CDR3 is 15 residues long. V shed 6 bases, J shed 6 bases, and the junction held 10 bases outside the gene matches. This chain's CDR3 is CSASRLAGTPNEQFF. The DNA of the CDR3 is TGCAGTGCCAGCCGACTAGCGGGGACCCCCAATGAGCAGTTCTTC.